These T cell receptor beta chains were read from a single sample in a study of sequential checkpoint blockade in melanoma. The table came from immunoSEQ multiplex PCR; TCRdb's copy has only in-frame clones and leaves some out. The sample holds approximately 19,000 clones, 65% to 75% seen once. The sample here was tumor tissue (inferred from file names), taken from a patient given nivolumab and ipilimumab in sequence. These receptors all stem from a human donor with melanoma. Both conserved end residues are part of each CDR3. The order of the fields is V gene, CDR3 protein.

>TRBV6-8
CASSGEAGELFF
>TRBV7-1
CASSLGPAIYEQYF
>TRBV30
CAWKDSTDTQYF
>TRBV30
CAFDAGTSGRSTDTQYF
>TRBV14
CASSQGPHDSWDNEQFF
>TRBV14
CASSHREQGKNSPLHF
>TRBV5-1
CASSPWGGDGETQYF
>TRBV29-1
CSVGGDQSYNEQFF
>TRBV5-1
CASSSGPGGSPLHF
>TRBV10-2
CASSVGTSGTAYEQYF
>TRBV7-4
CASVDKKTQNEQFF
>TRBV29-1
CSVEHISYNEQFF
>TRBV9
CASSVQGGALKYGYTF
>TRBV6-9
CAVSGTSGTYNEQFF
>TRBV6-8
CASAGGGQNTEAFF
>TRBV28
CASRSGTDNEQFF
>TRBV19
CASSTILRQENQPQHF
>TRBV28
CASSSVGTGSGNTIYF
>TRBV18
CASSPGAPGNIQYF
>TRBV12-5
CASGFVGPTYYNEKLFF
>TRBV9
CASSGIAENNEQFF
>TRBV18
CASSPPQGSPDTQYF
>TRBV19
CASSGGDPPRETQYF
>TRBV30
CALTYGTAALGNTIYF
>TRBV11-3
CASSTGGGNYGYTF
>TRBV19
CASSEDTRAEAFF
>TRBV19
CASSIGHLNTGELFF
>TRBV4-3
CASSRIQGRVGELFF
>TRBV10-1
CASSEWETQYF
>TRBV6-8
CAISGGTSGGYEQYF
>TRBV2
CASSEERGPTGELFF
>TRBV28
CASRGDRGLMDEQFF
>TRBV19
CASSSPRANHREQFF
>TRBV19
CASSRAGRNYGYTF
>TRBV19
CASSIIENTEAFF
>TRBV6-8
CASTGLAGGTDTQYF
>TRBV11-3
CASSQTGGNYEQYF
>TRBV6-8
CASSIPGRTTEAFF
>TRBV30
CAWSVKEGGRTYEQYF
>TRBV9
CASSRQGGEQYF
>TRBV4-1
CASSQDSTGGTLNYGYTF
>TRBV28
CASSVRDRGKSF
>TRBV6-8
CASSGGMGVATEAFF
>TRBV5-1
CASSGAWGASTEAFF
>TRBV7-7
CASSLETSGLYNEQFF
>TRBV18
CASSQVPGTGSHIQYF
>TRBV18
CASSPEPGDYGYTF
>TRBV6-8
CASSRGAFGARSNQPQHF
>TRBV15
CATSPSRVKNIQYF
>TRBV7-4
CASSQQGLYGYTF
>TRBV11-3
CASSPRDGPYGYTF
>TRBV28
CASSAYIYEQYF
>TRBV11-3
CASSLGQGSAEAFF
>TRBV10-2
CASSEEEEKLFF
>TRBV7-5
CASSLAGTVYSNQPQHF
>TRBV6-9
CASSWTDQETQYF
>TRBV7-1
CASSGRGPGTQYF
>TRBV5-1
CASSFASLAVDTQYF
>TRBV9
CAPEALAKNIQYF
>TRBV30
CAWVRGRAAGYTF